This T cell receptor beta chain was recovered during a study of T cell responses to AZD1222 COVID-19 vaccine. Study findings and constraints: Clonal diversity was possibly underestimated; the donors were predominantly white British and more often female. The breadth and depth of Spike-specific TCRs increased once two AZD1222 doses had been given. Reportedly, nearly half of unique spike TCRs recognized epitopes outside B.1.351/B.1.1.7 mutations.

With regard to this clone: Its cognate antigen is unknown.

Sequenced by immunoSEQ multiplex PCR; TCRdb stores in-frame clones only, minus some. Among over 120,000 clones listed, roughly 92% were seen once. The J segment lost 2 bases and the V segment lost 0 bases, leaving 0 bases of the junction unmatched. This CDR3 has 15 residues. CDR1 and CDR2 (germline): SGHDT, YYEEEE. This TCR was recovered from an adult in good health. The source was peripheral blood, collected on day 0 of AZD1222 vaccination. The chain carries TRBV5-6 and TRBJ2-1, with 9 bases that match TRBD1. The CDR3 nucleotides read TGTGCCAGCAGCTTGGGGACAGGGGCCTACAATGAGCAGTTCTTC. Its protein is CASSLGTGAYNEQFF.